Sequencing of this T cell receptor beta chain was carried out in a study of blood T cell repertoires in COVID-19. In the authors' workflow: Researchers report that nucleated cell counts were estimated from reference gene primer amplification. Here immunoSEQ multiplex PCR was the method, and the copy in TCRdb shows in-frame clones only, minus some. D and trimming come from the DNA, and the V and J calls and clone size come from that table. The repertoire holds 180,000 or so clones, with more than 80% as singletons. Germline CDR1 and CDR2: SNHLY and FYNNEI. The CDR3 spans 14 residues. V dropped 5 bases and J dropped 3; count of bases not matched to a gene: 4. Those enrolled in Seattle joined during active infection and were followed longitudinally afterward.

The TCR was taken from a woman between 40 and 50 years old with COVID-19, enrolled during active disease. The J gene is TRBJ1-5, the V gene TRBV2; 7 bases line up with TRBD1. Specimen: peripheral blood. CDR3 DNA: TGTGCCAGCAGTTTGACAGGGATCAATCAGCCCCAGCATTTT. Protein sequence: CASSLTGINQPQHF.